These 4 T cell receptor beta chains share one sample of origin, sequenced in a study of cytomegalovirus exposure and HLA in healthy donors. Vbeta (60) and Jbeta (13) primers were used in the PCR. Only in-frame clones appear in the TCRdb table, and some are missing; sequencing was by immunoSEQ multiplex PCR. Counted here are 100,000 to 150,000 clones, over 70% occurring once; the ten biggest clones make up approximately 4%. The sequenced sample was PBMCs. The receptors originated from a man aged 18 to 29 in good health and CMV-seropositive.

This clone was observed a single time. The chain combines TRBV2 with TRBJ1-2; D is ambiguous. Germline values: CDR1 SNHLY, CDR2 FYNNEI. The CDR3 loop spans 14 amino acids. The V end lost 4 bases, the J end lost 7 bases, and 16 bases lay between the germline ends. The CDR3: CASSVELERGGYTF. DNA of the CDR3: TGTGCCAGCAGTGTTGAATTGGAGCGGGGTGGCTACACCTTC.

The chain joins TRBV5-1 to TRBJ1-2; D gene ambiguous. CDR3 size: 16 residues. Germline assignment: CDR1 SGHRS and CDR2 YFSETQ. Trimming took 0 bases from V and 4 from J, leaving 16 bases between them. As DNA, the CDR3 is TGCGCCAGCAGCTTGGGTAGTCTGATCGGTGGCTATGGCTACACCTTC. Its protein is CASSLGSLIGGYGYTF.

This clone was picked up one time. The CDR3 sequence: CASSEQGTSTYNEQFF. Here the CDR3 DNA reads TGTGCCAGCAGTGAACAGGGGACTAGTACCTACAATGAGCAGTTCTTC. The rearrangement joins TRBV6-1 to TRBJ2-1; 8 bases align to TRBD2. The ends lost 2 bases at V and 2 bases at J; junction bases unmatched: 5. Germline assignment: CDR1 MNHNS and CDR2 SASEGT. The CDR3 runs to 16 residues.

The CDR3 nucleotides read TGTGCCAGCAGCCAGGGGGGTAGTGTTGAGCAGTTCTTC. Encoded protein: CASSQGGSVEQFF. The V gene is TRBV6-6, the J gene TRBJ2-1; D is perhaps TRBD1 (7 bases). The CDR3 runs to 13 residues. Germline lookup yields CDR1 MNHNY and CDR2 SVGAGI (reference sequence). The V end was cut by 6 bases, the J end by 9 bases, with 15 bases between.